A selection of T cell receptor beta chains follows, all from one sample in a study of blood T cell repertoires in COVID-19. Method: immunoSEQ multiplex PCR; TCRdb's copy keeps in-frame clones and lacks some. Counted here are about 100,000 clones, more than 75% occurring once; the ten biggest clones make up approximately 22%. Sequencing was performed on peripheral blood. The receptors come from a human donor in a cohort sampled during active COVID-19. CDR3s leave out the opening cysteine and the closing phenylalanine or tryptophan. The D gene is left open where the match is weak.

CDR3 length,J gene,V gene,D gene,CDR3 protein
11,TRBJ1-2,TRBV5-4,TRBD1,ASSLGQSLGYT
15,TRBJ2-1,TRBV11-3,TRBD2,ASSLDLASGRAGEQF
13,TRBJ1-6,TRBV7-8,TRBD1,ASSFGQAYNSPLH
11,TRBJ2-2,TRBV9,NA,ASTLGSAGELF
14,TRBJ2-1,TRBV5-4,NA,ASSPGGSGGEGEQF
10,TRBJ2-1,TRBV7-9,TRBD1,ASSQGVRNPF
11,TRBJ2-7,TRBV5-1,NA,ASSTQGTHEQY
13,TRBJ2-1,TRBV11-1,TRBD2,ASSPRTSGRLEQF
12,TRBJ2-1,TRBV6-2/TRBV6-3,NA,ASSYGDSRNEQF
15,TRBJ2-1,TRBV4-3,TRBD1,ASSQAWGQGASDEQF
14,TRBJ2-7,TRBV19,TRBD1,ASSSIPGTGGGEQY
13,TRBJ1-2,TRBV6-5,TRBD1,ASSRSGGMDYGYT
14,TRBJ1-5,TRBV19,NA,ASSIGGTGGYQPQH
13,TRBJ2-1,TRBV19,NA,ASSILGSSYNEQF
13,TRBJ2-2,TRBV6-5,NA,AASAGQGGTGELF
13,TRBJ2-1,TRBV3-1/TRBV3-2,TRBD2,ASSRLLAGYNEQF
16,TRBJ2-3,TRBV4-3,TRBD2,ASSQDSGGPGPPDTQY
13,TRBJ2-1,TRBV11-3,NA,ASSLDMGLGGEQF
15,TRBJ2-7,TRBV18,NA,ASSPRFVRQEPYEQY
12,TRBJ2-1,TRBV5-1,TRBD2,ASSSRENYNEQF
14,TRBJ2-2,TRBV7-9,TRBD1,ASSRTGGVFGGELF
14,TRBJ2-7,TRBV25-1,TRBD2,ASSVSTSGRAYEQY
11,TRBJ1-4,TRBV20-1,TRBD1,SASSRGQEKLF
13,TRBJ2-3,TRBV4-2,TRBD1,ASSQTGGGTDTQY
11,TRBJ2-3,TRBV10-3,TRBD1,ATSGTGGDTQY
13,TRBJ1-1,TRBV24-1,NA,ATSDPTTGALGAF
15,TRBJ1-2,TRBV19,NA,ASSIESDSAGLYGYT
11,TRBJ2-5,TRBV12-3/TRBV12-4,TRBD1,ASSLGQGETQY
13,TRBJ1-2,TRBV19,TRBD1,ASSVAGQEVYGYT
12,TRBJ2-5,TRBV6-5,TRBD1,ATIRDRGLETQY
13,TRBJ2-3,TRBV27,TRBD2,ASTPQRESTDTQY
14,TRBJ2-1,TRBV7-2,TRBD2,ASSVSPGGSYNEQF
12,TRBJ2-1,TRBV5-1,TRBD2,ASKTSAAYNEQF
19,TRBJ1-1,TRBV14,TRBD1,ASSPLVGFGDRDAESTEAF
10,TRBJ1-5,TRBV30,NA,AWSTATGPQH
18,TRBJ2-2,TRBV14,TRBD2,ASSQDTGLAGEAGTGELF
13,TRBJ2-1,TRBV6-5,TRBD2,ASSTGLAGVYEQF